Each of the 17 T cell receptor beta chains below was sequenced from the same sample in a study of T cell responses to AZD1222 COVID-19 vaccine. Sequenced by immunoSEQ multiplex PCR; TCRdb stores in-frame clones only, minus some. The sample records roughly 110,000 clones, less than 95% being singletons. Sequencing was performed on peripheral blood, taken 28 days after the second AZD1222 dose. These receptors were obtained from an adult who received the AZD1222 COVID-19 vaccine.

The genes are TRBV7-2 and TRBJ1-1; no firm D call. Germline V gives CDR1 SGHTA, CDR2 FQGNSA. The CDR3 loop spans 13 amino acids. V was cut by 4 bases and J by 9 bases, with 15 bases left in between. This chain's CDR3 is CASSSGPGNQAFF. The CDR3 nucleotides read TGTGCCAGCAGCTCCGGCCCAGGAAACCAAGCTTTCTTT. The whole variable domain, filled in from reference TRBV7-2 and TRBJ1-1, reads GAGVSQSPSNKVTEKGKDVELRCDPISGHTALYWYRQSLGQGLEFLIYFQGNSAPDKSGLPSDRFSAERTGGSVSTLTIQRTQQEDSAVYLCASSSGPGNQAFFGQGTRLTVV.

This chain links TRBV19 with TRBJ1-1; D is perhaps TRBD1 (6 bases). V was trimmed by 6 bases and J by 3 bases, leaving 17 bases between them. The germline V gene has CDR1 LNHDA and CDR2 SQIVND (reference sequence). The CDR3 is made up of 15 amino acids. CDR3 loop: CASSLTTGYDTEAFF. Here the CDR3 DNA reads TGTGCCAGTAGCCTTACAACAGGGTATGACACTGAAGCTTTCTTT. Complete variable domain (other parts from reference TRBV19 and TRBJ1-1): DGGITQSPKYLFRKEGQNVTLSCEQNLNHDAMYWYRQDPGQGLRLIYYSQIVNDFQKGDIAEGYSVSREKKESFPLTVTSAQKNPTAFYLCASSLTTGYDTEAFFGQGTRLTVV.

V is TRBV7-2 and J is TRBJ2-1; 11 nucleotides match TRBD2. J gave up 10 bases and V 0 bases, and 5 bases lay outside the gene matches. CDR3 length: 15 amino acids. Per germline, CDR1 SGHTA and CDR2 FQGNSA. For the CDR3, the DNA is TGTGCCAGCAGCTTAGCTAGCGGGGGGGCAGAAGAGCAGTTCTTC. It encodes CASSLASGGAEEQFF. The full variable domain, completed using reference TRBV7-2 and TRBJ2-1, is GAGVSQSPSNKVTEKGKDVELRCDPISGHTALYWYRQSLGQGLEFLIYFQGNSAPDKSGLPSDRFSAERTGGSVSTLTIQRTQQEDSAVYLCASSLASGGAEEQFFGPGTRLTVL.

The rearrangement uses TRBV12-3 or TRBV12-4 and TRBJ1-2; the D is unclear. V dropped 6 bases and J dropped 3 bases, with 11 bases sitting between them. The CDR3 extends over 13 amino acids. Here the CDR3 reads CASRTGIYYGYTF. In nucleotides, the CDR3 is TGTGCCAGCAGGACCGGGATATACTATGGCTACACCTTC.

The rearrangement uses TRBV5-6 and TRBJ1-2; D gene ambiguous. The V and J ends lost 3 bases and 4 bases respectively, with 13 bases between them. Germline CDR1 and CDR2: SGHDT and YYEEEE. The CDR3 has 14 amino acids. The CDR3 here is CASSWQALGYGYTF. In DNA form, the CDR3 reads TGTGCCAGCAGCTGGCAAGCCTTAGGCTATGGCTACACCTTC.

This sequence joins TRBV5-1 and TRBJ2-7; D perhaps matches TRBD2 (6 bases). The CDR3 length is 13 residues. V lost 4 bases and J lost 3, with 11 bases in between. Per the germline V gene, CDR1 is SGHRS and CDR2 is YFSETQ. CDR3 sequence (DNA): TGCGCCAGCAGCCCTGATAGCGGCTACGAGCAGTACTTC. It encodes CASSPDSGYEQYF.

The chain carries TRBV4-1 and TRBJ2-1; no definite D call. The CDR3 totals 13 residues. Looked up from germline, CDR1 is MGHRA and CDR2 is YSYEKL. V shed 0 bases and J shed 8 bases, with 8 bases lying between them. The CDR3 reads CASSQETGDEQFF. In nucleotides, the CDR3 is TGCGCCAGCAGCCAAGAGACGGGTGATGAGCAGTTCTTC.

This clone was seen a single time. CDR3 region: CASSQVRVRTSSTGELFF. The CDR3 DNA is TGCGCCAGCAGCCAAGTCAGGGTCCGGACTAGTTCCACCGGGGAGCTGTTTTTT. The rearrangement uses TRBV4-1 and TRBJ2-2, with 7 bases identical to TRBD2. Germline CDR1 MGHRA, CDR2 YSYEKL. Losses at the gene ends were 1 base for V and 4 bases for J; bases not matched to a gene: 12. The CDR3 has 18 residues.

The genes are TRBV12-3 or TRBV12-4 and TRBJ2-7; 12 nucleotides line up with TRBD1. Trimming cost V 6 bases and J 5 bases; bases outside gene matches: 2. The CDR3 is 13 amino acids. CDR3 sequence reads: CASRGQGADEQYF. CDR3 coding DNA: TGTGCCAGCAGGGGACAGGGGGCGGACGAGCAGTACTTC.

J is TRBJ1-1 and V is TRBV18; D is possibly TRBD1 (6 bases). This CDR3 has 14 residues. From germline, CDR1 is KGHSH and CDR2 LQKENI. V dropped 3 bases and J dropped 0 bases, with 8 bases sitting between them. This chain's CDR3 is CASSPDRLNTEAFF. CDR3 DNA sequence: TGTGCCAGCTCACCGGACAGACTGAACACTGAAGCTTTCTTT. The full variable domain, completed using reference TRBV18 and TRBJ1-1, is NAGVMQNPRHLVRRRGQEARLRCSPMKGHSHVYWYRQLPEEGLKFMVYLQKENIIDESGMPKERFSAEFPKEGPSILRIQQVVRGDSAAYFCASSPDRLNTEAFFGQGTRLTVV.

CDR3 bases: TGCGCCAGCAACTGGCAGGGGGAAGAGACCCAGTACTTC. Amino acids: CASNWQGEETQYF. The gene calls are TRBV5-1 and TRBJ2-5, with 7 bases identical to TRBD1. The V gene's germline CDR1 is SGHRS and CDR2 YFSETQ. The CDR3 loop spans 13 amino acids. The J segment lost 3 bases and the V segment lost 6 bases, leaving 5 bases of the junction unmatched.

This chain uses TRBV30 with TRBJ1-5; no clear D gene. Germline values: CDR1 GTSNPN, CDR2 SVGIG (reference sequence). The CDR3 is 14 amino acids. Between the trimmed V and J ends, which lost 8 bases and 1 base, there was a span of 15 bases. The CDR3 is CAAQAVKSNQPQHF. CDR3 nucleotide sequence: TGTGCCGCCCAGGCAGTCAAAAGCAATCAGCCCCAGCATTTT.

This chain uses TRBV6-5 with TRBJ1-2, with 10 bases identical to TRBD1. The CDR3 loop spans 15 amino acids. The V and J ends lost 2 bases and 7 bases, in that order; junction bases with no gene match: 7. Germline loops: CDR1 MNHEY, CDR2 SVGAGI. The CDR3 sequence is CASSYQGQGLSGYTF. The CDR3 nucleotides are TGTGCCAGCAGTTACCAGGGACAGGGGCTGAGTGGCTACACCTTC.

The chain joins TRBV24-1 to TRBJ2-2; D is perhaps TRBD2 (5 bases). Germline V lookup: CDR1 KGHDR, CDR2 SFDVKD. The CDR3 length is 14 residues. V was shortened by 6 bases and J by 7 bases, with 14 bases between the two germline ends. CDR3 coding DNA: TGTGCCACCAGTCCGCCGCACGAGGGCGGGGAGCTGTTTTTT. It is translated as CATSPPHEGGELFF.

The chain joins TRBV18 to TRBJ1-1; no definite D call. The germline V and J ends were trimmed by 3 bases and 1 base, with 9 bases remaining between them. Germline V gives CDR1 KGHSH, CDR2 LQKENI. CDR3 size: 14 residues. CDR3 amino acids: CASSPATGNTEAFF. For the CDR3, the DNA is TGTGCCAGCTCACCCGCCACGGGGAACACTGAAGCTTTCTTT.

The chain uses TRBV7-9 and TRBJ2-4; TRBD1 is a possible D gene (5 bases). V was trimmed by 1 base and J by 1 base, leaving 8 bases between them. Germline V gene sequence: CDR1 SEHNR, CDR2 FQNEAQ (reference sequence). The CDR3 is 15 amino acids. The CDR3 spells CASSLEQAAKNIQYF. The CDR3 DNA reads TGTGCCAGCAGCTTAGAACAGGCGGCCAAAAACATTCAGTACTTC.

This chain uses TRBV9 with TRBJ2-1; 8 nucleotides line up with TRBD1. J was trimmed by 0 bases and V by 1 base; bases with no gene match: 3. The germline gives CDR1 SGDLS, CDR2 YYNGEE. The CDR3 has 16 residues. Here the CDR3 DNA reads TGTGCCAGCAGCGTACGGACAGGGAGCTCCTACAATGAGCAGTTCTTC. Its translation: CASSVRTGSSYNEQFF.